This T cell receptor beta chain emerged from a study of post-analysis software for immune sequencing data. On this clonotype itself: Its target is unknown. Mismatch with germline at one junction end may stem from a read error.

Unique molecular identifiers had been added to the TCR beta cDNA libraries. TCRdb reprocessed the PCR reads via MiXCR and lists one record per CDR3 protein. The data show approximately 350,000 distinct CDR3 sequences, with roughly 36% seen just once and around an eighth held by the top ten. Findings and caveats of the study: Among four or five TRBV segments more frequent in patients than controls were TRBV5-6, TRBV5-1 and TRBV20-1.

The CDR3 runs to 15 residues. The sequence derives from a girl between 5 and 17 years old with multiple sclerosis. Sequenced: blood. The chain couples TRBV12-3 or TRBV12-4 to TRBJ2-3; 9 bases match TRBD1. The CDR3 sequence is CASSFRDRERDAQYF. The CDR3 DNA is TGTGCCAGCAGTTTTCGGGACAGGGAAAGAGATGCGCAGTATTTT.